A single sample gave rise to the 3 T cell receptor beta chains below, sequenced in a study of response to subunit inactivated influenza vaccine. TCRdb reprocessed the RT-PCR reads with MiXCR, giving one entry per CDR3 protein. The sample lists more than 700,000 distinct CDR3 sequences, 21% occurring once. Here the sequenced sample was PBMCs from blood, taken approximately 5 days after vaccination. The receptors stem from a middle-aged man who received an inactivated influenza vaccine.

This clonotype was counted only a few times. The chain links TRBV12-3 or TRBV12-4 to TRBJ1-5; the D is unclear. The germline V and J ends were trimmed by 1 base and 6 bases, with 10 bases remaining between them. There are 14 residues in the CDR3. CDR3: CASSLGDWSQPQHF. In nucleotides, the CDR3 is TGTGCCAGCAGTTTAGGGGATTGGAGTCAGCCCCAGCATTTT.

The chain employs TRBV6-6 and TRBJ2-5, with D hard to call. Trimming left V 7 bases short and J 1 base short, with 7 bases between. This CDR3 has 12 residues. From germline, CDR1 is MNHNY and CDR2 SVGAGI (reference sequence). Here the CDR3 DNA reads TGTGCCAGCAAGGGCAGCCAAGAGACCCAGTACTTC. Protein: CASKGSQETQYF.

This sequence joins TRBV20-1 and TRBJ2-3; the match to TRBD2 covers 7 bases. Germline CDR1 DFQATT, CDR2 SNEGSKA (reference sequence). This CDR3 spans 14 amino acids. Trimming removed 3 bases from V and 3 bases from J; junction bases left unmatched: 6. The CDR3 DNA follows: TGCAGTGCTAGGAAGCGGGAATCAACAGATACGCAGTATTTT. Translation: CSARKRESTDTQYF.